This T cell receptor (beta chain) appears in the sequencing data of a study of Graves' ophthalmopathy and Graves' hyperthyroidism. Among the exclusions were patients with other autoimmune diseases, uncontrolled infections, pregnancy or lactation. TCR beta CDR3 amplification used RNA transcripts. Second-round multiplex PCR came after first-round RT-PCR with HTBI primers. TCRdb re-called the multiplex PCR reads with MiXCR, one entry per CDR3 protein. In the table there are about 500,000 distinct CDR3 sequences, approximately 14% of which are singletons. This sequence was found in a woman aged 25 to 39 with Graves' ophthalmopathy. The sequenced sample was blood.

CDR3 DNA: TGTGCCAGCAGTTTCATTACAGGCTATTCCTACGAGCAGTACTTC. Translating it yields CASSFITGYSYEQYF. The chain recombines TRBV12-3 or TRBV12-4 with TRBJ2-7, with a weak D call TRBD1 (5 bases). Trimming removed 3 bases from V and 1 base from J, with 13 bases in between. The length of the CDR3 is 15 residues.